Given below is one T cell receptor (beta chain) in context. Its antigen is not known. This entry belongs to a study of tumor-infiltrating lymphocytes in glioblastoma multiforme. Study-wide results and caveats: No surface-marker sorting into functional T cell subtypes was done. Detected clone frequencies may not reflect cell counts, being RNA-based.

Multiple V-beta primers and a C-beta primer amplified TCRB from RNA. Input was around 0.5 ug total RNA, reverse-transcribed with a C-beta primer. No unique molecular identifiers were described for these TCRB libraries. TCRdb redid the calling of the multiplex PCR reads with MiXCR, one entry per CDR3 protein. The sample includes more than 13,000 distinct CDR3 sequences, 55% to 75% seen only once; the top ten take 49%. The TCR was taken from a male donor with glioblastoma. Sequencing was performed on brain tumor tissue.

Here the CDR3 reads CASSVVRNRDTGELFF. The CDR3 bases are TGTGCCAGCAGCGTAGTGCGGAACCGAGACACCGGGGAGCTGTTTTTT. The chain uses TRBV9 and TRBJ2-2; D remains ambiguous. This CDR3 is built from 16 residues. V was cut by 0 bases and J by 3 bases, with 12 bases left in between. Per germline, CDR1 SGDLS and CDR2 YYNGEE.